This entry lists 20 T cell receptor beta chains sequenced from one sample in a study of T cell responses to AZD1222 COVID-19 vaccine. Assay: immunoSEQ multiplex PCR; the TCRdb copy retains only in-frame clones and omits some. The repertoire holds roughly 130,000 clones, with more than 85% as singletons. Material: peripheral blood, obtained on day 0 of AZD1222 vaccination. The receptors were sampled from an adult in good health.

V gene TRBV5-3 combines with J gene TRBJ2-4; D not resolved. TRBV5-3 is annotated as an ORF whose role is uncertain. The CDR3 runs 15 residues. Trimming cost V 6 bases and J 15 bases, with 28 bases left between them. CDR3 amino acids: CARTAVDLAVAPRYF. In DNA, the CDR3 is TGTGCCAGAACCGCGGTTGACCTGGCAGTTGCCCCCCGGTACTTC.

The V gene is TRBV28, the J gene TRBJ2-7; TRBD1 aligns across 7 bases. Germline trimming cut 7 bases from V and 8 bases from J; bases unmatched to any gene: 20. In germline, CDR1 is MDHEN, CDR2 SYDVKM. The CDR3 runs to 16 residues. CDR3 in DNA: TGTGCCAGCAAATCGTGGTTAGGGACAGATCATTTGCAGCAGTACTTC. Its translation is CASKSWLGTDHLQQYF.

The J gene is TRBJ1-4, the V gene TRBV28; 8 positions agree with TRBD1. The germline CDR1 and CDR2 sequences are MDHEN and SYDVKM. V lost 2 bases and J lost 8; bases outside the gene matches: 4. CDR3 length: 14 residues. The CDR3: CASSLADREEKLFF. The DNA of the CDR3 is TGTGCCAGCAGTTTAGCGGACAGGGAGGAAAAACTGTTTTTT.

This clone occurred a few times. The chain employs TRBV7-2 and TRBJ1-5, with D perhaps matching TRBD1 (6 bases). CDR3 length: 15 amino acids. The germline V and J ends were trimmed by 5 bases and 7 bases, with 18 bases remaining between them. In germline, CDR1 is SGHTA, CDR2 FQGNSA. CDR3 in amino acids: CASSPSAGAGQPQHF. CDR3 sequence (DNA): TGTGCCAGCAGCCCCTCTGCGGGGGCTGGACAGCCCCAGCATTTT.

J is TRBJ2-3 and V is TRBV10-3; no clear D. The V end lost 3 bases, the J end lost 4 bases, and 17 bases lay between the germline ends. From germline, CDR1 is ENHRY and CDR2 SYGVKD. CDR3 length: 16 amino acids. The CDR3 protein is CAISEPTRSVPDTQYF. CDR3 in DNA: TGTGCCATCAGTGAACCGACAAGATCGGTTCCAGATACGCAGTATTTT.

The V and J genes are TRBV5-1 and TRBJ2-5; perhaps TRBD2 as D (6 bases). Trimming removed 5 bases from V and 5 bases from J, with 16 bases in between. Germline CDR1 SGHRS, CDR2 YFSETQ. The CDR3 totals 14 residues. The CDR3 sequence is CASSPGVLGETQYF. CDR3 in DNA: TGCGCCAGCAGTCCGGGGGTGTTGGGGGAGACCCAGTACTTC. Full variable domain (missing parts from reference TRBV5-1 and TRBJ2-5): KAGVTQTPRYLIKTRGQQVTLSCSPISGHRSVSWYQQTPGQGLQFLFEYFSETQRNKGNFPGRFSGRQFSNSRSEMNVSTLELGDSALYLCASSPGVLGETQYFGPGTRLLVL.

The V call is TRBV7-9, the J call TRBJ2-7, with a tentative D call TRBD2 (5 bases). Germline CDR1 SEHNR, CDR2 FQNEAQ (reference sequence). This CDR3 contains 16 residues. Trimming left V 1 base short and J 1 base short, with 14 bases between. The CDR3 protein is CASSLEETEVSYEQYF. The CDR3 bases are TGTGCCAGCAGCTTAGAAGAAACGGAGGTATCCTACGAGCAGTACTTC.

The chain carries TRBV10-3 and TRBJ2-3; 10 bases are shared with TRBD2. V dropped 4 bases and J dropped 1; count of bases not matched to a gene: 2. This CDR3 region has 15 residues. CDR1 ENHRY and CDR2 SYGVKD come from the germline V gene. The CDR3 region has the DNA TGTGCCATCAGTGGAACTAGCGGGGGCACAGATACGCAGTATTTT. This gives the protein CAISGTSGGTDTQYF.

In this sample, this clone is medium-sized. The chain carries TRBV21-1 and TRBJ2-7; the D call in the table, TRBD1, was not verified against the DNA. TRBV21-1 has pseudogene status. The CDR3 consists of 16 residues. In DNA form, the CDR3 reads TGTGCCAGCAGCAAAGAAGGACAGGGTCGGGGCTACGAGCAGTACTTC. This sequence encodes CASSKEGQGRGYEQYF.

The chain joins TRBV12-3 or TRBV12-4 to TRBJ2-1; D is perhaps TRBD1 (6 bases). The CDR3 extends over 13 amino acids. V lost 5 bases and J lost 7, with 12 bases in between. The CDR3: CASSGQRRNEQFF. As DNA, the CDR3 is TGTGCCAGCAGTGGACAGCGCCGGAATGAGCAGTTCTTC.

This clone occurred a few times. Here the CDR3 reads CASSPGALPYEQYF. DNA for the CDR3: TGTGCCAGCAGCCCGGGAGCGCTGCCCTACGAGCAGTACTTC. This chain connects TRBV7-3 to TRBJ2-7, with D possibly being TRBD2 (6 bases). The germline V gene encodes CDR1 SGHTA and CDR2 FQGTGA. Trimming removed 5 bases at V and 2 bases at J, with 13 bases between. The length of the CDR3 is 14 residues.

The chain employs TRBV7-2 and TRBJ2-7; D not certain. Looked up from germline, CDR1 is SGHTA and CDR2 is FQGNSA. Trimming shortened V by 2 bases and J by 2 bases, and 7 bases separated the two germline ends. The CDR3 runs 13 residues. CDR3 sequence: CASSLNPPYEQYF. The CDR3 DNA follows: TGTGCCAGCAGCTTAAATCCTCCCTACGAGCAGTACTTC. Filled out from reference TRBV7-2 and TRBJ2-7, the complete variable domain reads GAGVSQSPSNKVTEKGKDVELRCDPISGHTALYWYRQSLGQGLEFLIYFQGNSAPDKSGLPSDRFSAERTGGSVSTLTIQRTQQEDSAVYLCASSLNPPYEQYFGPGTRLTVT.

This sequence joins TRBV5-1 and TRBJ1-1; TRBD1 is a possible D gene (6 bases). The V gene lost 5 bases and the J gene lost 1 base, with 12 bases spanning the gap. In germline, CDR1 is SGHRS, CDR2 YFSETQ. The CDR3 is made up of 14 amino acids. The CDR3 nucleotides are TGCGCCAGCAGACAGGACAGAGGGAACACTGAAGCTTTCTTT. Encoded protein: CASRQDRGNTEAFF.

The chain combines TRBV5-1 with TRBJ1-6; D unresolved. The CDR3 loop spans 15 amino acids. From germline, CDR1 is SGHRS and CDR2 YFSETQ. V was shortened by 4 bases and J by 8 bases, with 16 bases between the two germline ends. This CDR3 reads CASSVGRGGDSPLHF. CDR3 DNA sequence: TGCGCCAGCAGCGTAGGACGAGGTGGTGATTCACCCCTCCACTTT.

This sequence joins TRBV3-1 (or the pseudogene TRBV3-2) and TRBJ2-2; D may match TRBD1 or TRBD2 (5 bases each). The CDR3 sequence is 14 residues long. The V gene's germline CDR1 is LGHDT and CDR2 YNNKEL (reference sequence). The V end lost 6 bases, the J end lost 0 bases, and 8 bases lay between the germline ends. CDR3 sequence (DNA): TGTGCCAGCAGACGGGGCCCGAACACCGGGGAGCTGTTTTTT. Translation gives CASRRGPNTGELFF.

The chain carries TRBV29-1 and TRBJ1-2, with D tentatively TRBD1 (5 bases). Trimming shortened V by 5 bases and J by 3 bases, and 22 bases separated the two germline ends. Germline loops: CDR1 SQVTM, CDR2 ANQGSEA. The CDR3 has 16 residues. The CDR3 coding sequence is TGCAGCGTTAAGGAGGGGCCCGACGCAATTTACTATGGCTACACCTTC. This translates into CSVKEGPDAIYYGYTF.

The chain is built from TRBV28 and TRBJ1-1, with D hard to call. The V gene lost 5 bases and the J gene lost 6 bases, with 19 bases spanning the gap. This CDR3 spans 15 amino acids. The germline CDR1 and CDR2 sequences are MDHEN and SYDVKM. The CDR3 loop reads CASSTPRAEISEAFF. Written as DNA, the CDR3 is TGTGCCAGCAGTACCCCTAGGGCCGAGATCTCTGAAGCTTTCTTT.

The J gene is TRBJ2-1, the V gene TRBV6-5; perhaps TRBD2 as D (6 bases). Germline values: CDR1 MNHEY, CDR2 SVGAGI. The V gene lost 3 bases and the J gene lost 9 bases, with 12 bases spanning the gap. CDR3 length: 13 residues. CDR3 DNA sequence: TGTGCCAGCAGTTATGGTAGCGGCGGTGAGCAGTTCTTC. Its protein is CASSYGSGGEQFF.

This chain joins TRBV2 and TRBJ1-4; D is unresolved. Trimming shortened V by 4 bases and J by 5 bases, and 11 bases separated the two germline ends. This CDR3 spans 14 amino acids. CDR1 is SNHLY, CDR2 FYNNEI, per germline. The CDR3 sequence is CASSAAGRNEKLFF. The CDR3 nucleotides are TGTGCCAGCAGTGCCGCGGGGAGGAATGAAAAACTGTTTTTT.

J is TRBJ1-3 and V is TRBV2; unclear D gene. V lost 8 bases to trimming and J lost 0 bases, with 5 bases between them. CDR1 is SNHLY and CDR2 is FYNNEI in the germline V gene. The CDR3 has 12 residues. The CDR3 loop is CASESSGNTIYF. CDR3 coding DNA: TGTGCCAGCGAGAGCTCTGGAAACACCATATATTTT. The whole variable domain, filled in from reference TRBV2 and TRBJ1-3, reads EPEVTQTPSHQVTQMGQEVILRCVPISNHLYFYWYRQILGQKVEFLVSFYNNEISEKSEIFDDQFSVERPDGSNFTLKIRSTKLEDSAMYFCASESSGNTIYFGEGSWLTVV.